This is a list of T cell receptor beta chains from one sample in a study of early T cells in non-severe SARS-CoV-2 infection. TCRdb re-analysed the 5' RACE reads in MiXCR, keeping a single row per CDR3 protein. The data hold around 25,000 distinct CDR3 sequences, with about 4.7% observed a single time. Sequencing used whole blood. These receptors were taken from an adult who was a healthcare worker with PCR-confirmed SARS-CoV-2 infection or an uninfected control (not recorded which). CDR3s include the opening cysteine and the closing phenylalanine or tryptophan. D genes are given only for firm matches. The size of a clone is reported for some rows only, either as once, few or many, or as a class for expanded clones.

size	J	V	D	DNA	CDR3
many	TRBJ2-3	TRBV5-1	.	TGCGCCAGCAGCTTGGCCGGCTCACGCTACACAGATACGCAGTATTTT	CASSLAGSRYTDTQYF
many	TRBJ2-5	TRBV20-1	TRBD2	TGCAGTGCTCCGCCGGGACTAGCGGGAGAGACCCAGTACTTC	CSAPPGLAGETQYF
many	TRBJ2-7	TRBV6-2/TRBV6-3	.	TGTGCCAGCAGTTACGGTATCCTGGCCTACGAGCAGTACTTC	CASSYGILAYEQYF
many	TRBJ2-3	TRBV29-1	.	TGCAGCGTTGATTCGGGTTGGACAGATACGCAGTATTTT	CSVDSGWTDTQYF
few	TRBJ2-7	TRBV4-3	.	TGCGCCAGCAGCCAAGATCTGCAGGGCCGCGAGCAGTACTTC	CASSQDLQGREQYF
many	TRBJ2-7	TRBV6-1	TRBD2	TGTGCCAGCAGTGAACTACTGGTAGCGGGGTCTAGGGAGCAGTACTTC	CASSELLVAGSREQYF
.	TRBJ2-6	TRBV28	TRBD1	TGTGCCAGCAGATCAGGGGGCCTTCACTCTGGGGCCAACGTCCTGACTTTC	CASRSGGLHSGANVLTF
many	TRBJ2-2	TRBV7-3	TRBD1	TGTGCCAGCAGCTCCTTCGGGACAGCGAGAACCGGGGAGCTGTTTTTT	CASSSFGTARTGELFF
many	TRBJ2-7	TRBV14	TRBD2	TGTGCCAGCAGGAAAACAGCGGGAGAGTCCTACGAGCAGTACTTC	CASRKTAGESYEQYF
many	TRBJ1-5	TRBV4-2	TRBD1	TGTGCCAGCAGCCGCGGACAGGACGGCAATCAGCCCCAGCATTTT	CASSRGQDGNQPQHF
many	TRBJ1-1	TRBV29-1	.	TGCAGCGCCGGAAGGGGGGGCACTGAAGCTTTCTTT	CSAGRGGTEAFF
many	TRBJ2-1	TRBV19	TRBD2	TGTGCCAGTATGACCGGGACTAGCGGGAGTCGGCAGTTCTTC	CASMTGTSGSRQFF
many	TRBJ2-3	TRBV19	.	TGTGCCAGTAGTATAGATCAACGGCGGCATTACACAGATACGCAGTATTTT	CASSIDQRRHYTDTQYF
few	TRBJ2-1	TRBV19	TRBD2	TGTGCCAGTAGTACGCAAGTGGGACTAGCGGGACCTCAGTTCTTC	CASSTQVGLAGPQFF
few	TRBJ2-7	TRBV3-1	.	TGTGCCAGCAGCCAATCCGTCTCCTACGAGCAGTACTTC	CASSQSVSYEQYF
.	TRBJ2-2	TRBV2	.	TGTGCCAGCAGTTACTTAAGCGGGACCGGGGAGCTGTTTTTT	CASSYLSGTGELFF
.	TRBJ2-7	TRBV7-2	.	TGTGCCAGCAGTTGGGGGCGGGAATACGAGCAGTACTTC	CASSWGREYEQYF
few	TRBJ2-3	TRBV5-1	.	TGCGCCAGCAGCTTGGGGGACGGGCCTAGCACAGATACGCAGTATTTT	CASSLGDGPSTDTQYF
many	TRBJ1-2	TRBV12-3/TRBV12-4	TRBD1	TGTGCCAGCAGTCCCTCGACAGGGTACTATGGCTACACCTTC	CASSPSTGYYGYTF
.	TRBJ2-5	TRBV7-3	TRBD1	TGTGCCAGCAGCCGGGGACAGGGGGCCGGAGAGACCCAGTACTTC	CASSRGQGAGETQYF
many	TRBJ2-1	TRBV6-1	TRBD2	TGTGCCAGCAGAGTTACTAGCGGGACATACAATGAGCAGTTCTTC	CASRVTSGTYNEQFF
few	TRBJ2-1	TRBV11-2	TRBD2	TGTGCCAGCAGCTTAGAGCGCCTAGCGGGAGGTAAGCAGTTCTTC	CASSLERLAGGKQFF
many	TRBJ1-1	TRBV20-1	.	TGCAGTGCTAGAGATCCCAGGCGGATAAACACTGAAGCTTTCTTT	CSARDPRRINTEAFF
many	TRBJ2-3	TRBV28	.	TGTGCCACCAAATCGTTCGAGCGTACAGATACGCAGTATTTT	CATKSFERTDTQYF
many	TRBJ2-2	TRBV19	TRBD2	TGTGCCAGTAGTGCCCGACTAGCGGGAGTCGTCCGGGAGCTGTTTTTT	CASSARLAGVVRELFF
many	TRBJ2-2	TRBV5-1	.	TGCGCCAGCAGTTCAGGGTACACCGGGGAGCTGTTTTTT	CASSSGYTGELFF
many	TRBJ2-5	TRBV7-2	.	TGTGCCAGCAGCTTACAGCTAGCGGAGACCCAGTACTTC	CASSLQLAETQYF
medium-sized	TRBJ1-1	TRBV11-2	TRBD1	TGTGCCAGCAGCCAATCGGACAGGGCCGACACTGAAGCTTTCTTT	CASSQSDRADTEAFF
few	TRBJ1-1	TRBV6-6	TRBD1	TGTGCCAGCTTCCCCCGGGGACAGATGAACACTGAAGCTTTCTTT	CASFPRGQMNTEAFF
many	TRBJ1-6	TRBV5-1	.	TGCGCCAGCAGCTTGGCATATGAGGGCCTTTCGTCACCCCTCCACTTT	CASSLAYEGLSSPLHF
.	TRBJ2-7	TRBV12-3/TRBV12-4	.	TGTGCCAGCAGTGTAACAAGTCCCCTCTACGAGCAGTACTTC	CASSVTSPLYEQYF
many	TRBJ2-1	TRBV3-1	.	TGTGCCAGCAGCCAAGGATACAACAATGAGCAGTTCTTC	CASSQGYNNEQFF
many	TRBJ2-1	TRBV6-4	.	TGTGCCAGCAGTGGGGACTCCCTTTACAATGAGCAGTTCTTC	CASSGDSLYNEQFF
many	TRBJ2-1	TRBV19	TRBD2	TGTGCCAGTAGTCAGGCTAGCGGTGGTTACAATGAGCAGTTCTTC	CASSQASGGYNEQFF
many	TRBJ1-1	TRBV25-1	.	TGTGCCAGCGCCCCGGAAACAGGGCGGGCTTTCTTT	CASAPETGRAFF
many	TRBJ1-1	TRBV20-1	TRBD1	TGCAGTGCTAGACAGGGGGCTTTCACTGAAGCTTTCTTT	CSARQGAFTEAFF
many	TRBJ2-2	TRBV10-3	TRBD1	TGTGCCATCAGTGGGGGACAGGGGTCCGACGGGGAGCTGTTTTTT	CAISGGQGSDGELFF
few	TRBJ2-3	TRBV12-3/TRBV12-4	.	TGTGCCAGCAGTTTTTTACCCACAGATACGCAGTATTTT	CASSFLPTDTQYF
many	TRBJ2-1	TRBV29-1	.	TGCAGCGTTTCGGTACTAGCCCTCTACAATGAGCAGTTCTTC	CSVSVLALYNEQFF
.	TRBJ2-1	TRBV19	TRBD1	TGTGCCAGTAGCCCCCGAGGGACAGGGTCCTACAATGAGCAGTTCTTC	CASSPRGTGSYNEQFF